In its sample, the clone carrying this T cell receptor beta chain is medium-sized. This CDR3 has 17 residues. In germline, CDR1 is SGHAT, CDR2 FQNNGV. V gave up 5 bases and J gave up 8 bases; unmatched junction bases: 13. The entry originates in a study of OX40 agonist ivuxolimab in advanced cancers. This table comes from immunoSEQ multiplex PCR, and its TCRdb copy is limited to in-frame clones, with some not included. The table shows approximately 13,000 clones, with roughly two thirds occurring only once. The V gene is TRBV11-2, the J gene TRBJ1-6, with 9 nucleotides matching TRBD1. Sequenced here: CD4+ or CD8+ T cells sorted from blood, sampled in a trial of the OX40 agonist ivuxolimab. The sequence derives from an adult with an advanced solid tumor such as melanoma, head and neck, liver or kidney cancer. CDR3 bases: TGTGCCAGCAGCGCCAGCGCCGGGACAGGGATTTATTCACCCCTCCACTTT. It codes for CASSASAGTGIYSPLHF.